The 16 T cell receptor beta chains below come from one sample, sequenced in a study of post-analysis software for immune sequencing data (dated by TCRdb to 2013 to 2016). The investigation overall reported the following: Patients showed significantly higher frequencies than controls for several TRBV segments, among them TRBV5-6, TRBV5-1 and TRBV20-1.

What these receptors recognize is not known. The library was generated by PCR. Sequencing instrument: Illumina HiSeq 2500. Unique molecular identifiers were incorporated into TCR beta cDNA libraries to reduce PCR and sequencing biases. Clones were called with MiXCR by TCRdb after fastp trimmed the public reads at Q25, and only in-frame beta chains were retained. Merged by CDR3 protein, the rows form single entries marked with the most common genes and DNA. The sample table contains fewer than 550,000 distinct CDR3 sequences; only one count was recorded for around a third of them. The leading ten clones occupy 4.5% to 7.5% of the sample. The sequencing input was blood. Receptor source: a girl under 18 with multiple sclerosis.

This clonotype was picked up a small number of times. One junction end does not reproduce the germline sequence, and a read error may be involved. V gene TRBV29-1 combines with J gene TRBJ2-7; 7 bases are a match to TRBD1. CDR1 and CDR2 from the germline V gene are SQVTM and ANQGSEA. This CDR3 spans 13 amino acids. The CDR3 coding sequence is TGCAACGTTTCACAGGGGAGCTCCTACGAGCAGTACTTC. It specifies CNVSQGSSYEQYF.

There are a few counts of this clonotype. This chain uses TRBV18 with TRBJ1-2; a weak D match, TRBD1 (5 bases). Between the trimmed V and J ends, which lost 0 bases and 4 bases, there was a span of 9 bases. CDR3 length equals 14 residues. Germline CDR1 reads KGHSH; CDR2 reads LQKENI. The CDR3 loop is CASSPPGGLYGYTF. The CDR3 DNA reads as TGTGCCAGCTCACCACCGGGGGGACTCTATGGCTACACCTTC.

The V gene is TRBV5-1, the J gene TRBJ2-7; weak D call: TRBD2 (6 bases). CDR1 is SGHRS and CDR2 is YFSETQ in the germline V gene. V lost 2 bases to trimming and J lost 1 base, with 25 bases between them. CDR3 length equals 19 residues. CDR3 in amino acids: CASSLWSGVGTFTSYEQYF. DNA for the CDR3: TGCGCCAGCAGCTTATGGTCTGGGGTAGGGACTTTTACATCCTACGAGCAGTACTTC.

This sequence joins TRBV24-1 and TRBJ1-1, with 9 nucleotides matching TRBD1. The CDR3 is 13 amino acids. From germline, CDR1 is KGHDR and CDR2 SFDVKD. V dropped 5 bases and J dropped 6; count of bases not matched to a gene: 3. CDR3 coding DNA: TGTGCCACCAGTGTGGACAGGGGAGCTGAAGCTTTCTTT. As protein: CATSVDRGAEAFF.

This rearrangement joins TRBV6-5 to TRBJ2-7; 10 nucleotides match TRBD1. The CDR3 is made up of 14 amino acids. The V segment lost 6 bases and the J segment 5 bases; nucleotides outside the gene matches: 7. The V gene's germline CDR1 is MNHEY and CDR2 SVGAGI. The CDR3: CASRPRDRGHEQYF. CDR3 nucleotides: TGTGCCAGCAGGCCCCGGGACAGGGGACACGAGCAGTACTTC.

The J gene is TRBJ2-1, the V gene TRBV7-2, with D possibly matching TRBD2 (7 bases). This CDR3 spans 18 amino acids. V was pared by 5 bases and J by 5 bases, with 25 bases between. Germline assignment: CDR1 SGHTA and CDR2 FQGNSA. CDR3 residues: CASSTYLLGGGTNNEQFF. The CDR3 DNA is TGTGCCAGCAGCACCTACCTCCTGGGCGGGGGCACCAACAATGAGCAGTTCTTC. Full variable domain (remainder filled in from reference TRBV7-2 and TRBJ2-1): GAGVSQSPSNKVTEKGKDVELRCDPISGHTALYWYRQSLGQGLEFLIYFQGNSAPDKSGLPSDRFSAERTGGSVSTLTIQRTQQEDSAVYLCASSTYLLGGGTNNEQFFGPGTRLTVL.

The chain's CDR3 is CASSLGLLPRTDTQYF. In nucleotides, the CDR3 is TGTGCCAGCAGCTTGGGCCTACTTCCCCGCACAGATACGCAGTATTTT. The V and J genes are TRBV7-9 and TRBJ2-3; no reliable D call. The CDR3 has 16 amino acids. The ends were cut back, 3 bases at V and 1 base at J, with 14 bases in the middle. The germline V gene has CDR1 SEHNR and CDR2 FQNEAQ (reference sequence).

This chain connects TRBV20-1 to TRBJ2-3; 7 positions match TRBD2. The CDR3 totals 14 residues. V gave up 2 bases and J gave up 3 bases; unmatched junction bases: 5. Looked up from germline, CDR1 is DFQATT and CDR2 is SNEGSKA (reference sequence). The CDR3 loop is CSARTRGFTDTQYF. The CDR3 DNA reads TGCAGTGCTAGAACGCGGGGGTTTACAGATACGCAGTATTTT.

The chain is built from TRBV20-1 and TRBJ2-3, with D perhaps matching TRBD1 (6 bases). This CDR3 comprises 12 residues. Germline values: CDR1 DFQATT, CDR2 SNEGSKA (reference sequence). V lost 1 base, J lost 5 bases, and 7 bases lay in between. The CDR3 loop is CSARGQEDTQYF. Written as DNA, the CDR3 is TGCAGTGCTAGAGGACAGGAAGATACGCAGTATTTT.

This clonotype was seen only a few times. The genes are TRBV6-6 and TRBJ1-6; TRBD1 is a possible D gene (6 bases). This CDR3 is 15 amino acids long. Per germline, CDR1 MNHNY and CDR2 SVGAGI (reference sequence). Trimming took 0 bases from V and 7 from J, leaving 10 bases between them. CDR3 sequence: CASSYSAGDNSPLHF. The CDR3 nucleotides are TGTGCCAGCAGTTACTCGGCAGGGGACAATTCACCCCTCCACTTT.

The V and J genes are TRBV4-1 and TRBJ1-6, with 7 positions matching TRBD1. Per the germline V gene, CDR1 is MGHRA and CDR2 is YSYEKL. Losses at the gene ends were 0 bases for V and 7 bases for J; bases not matched to a gene: 3. The CDR3 covers 15 residues. Here the CDR3 DNA reads TGCGCCAGCAGCCAAGAGGGACAGTTAAATTCACCCCTCCACTTT. This gives the protein CASSQEGQLNSPLHF.

This clonotype was counted between two and nine times. The V and J genes are TRBV5-1 and TRBJ1-2; 9 nucleotides match TRBD1. CDR3 length equals 15 residues. J lost 6 bases, V lost 1 base, and 7 bases had no gene match. Germline V gives CDR1 SGHRS, CDR2 YFSETQ. The CDR3 DNA reads TGCGCCAGCAGCTTGTTGCCGGGACAGGGAGATGGCTACACCTTC. It translates to CASSLLPGQGDGYTF. Complete variable domain (other parts from reference TRBV5-1 and TRBJ1-2): KAGVTQTPRYLIKTRGQQVTLSCSPISGHRSVSWYQQTPGQGLQFLFEYFSETQRNKGNFPGRFSGRQFSNSRSEMNVSTLELGDSALYLCASSLLPGQGDGYTFGSGTRLTVV.

This clonotype has just a few counts. This sequence joins TRBV10-1 and TRBJ2-4; 9 nucleotides match TRBD1. Germline V gene lookup returns CDR1 WNHNN and CDR2 SYGVQD (reference sequence). The CDR3 runs 15 residues. Trimming took 5 bases from V and 3 from J; bases not matched to a gene: 5. The CDR3 region has the DNA TGCGCCAGCAGTACAGGGGGCTTGGACAAAAACATTCAGTACTTC. Translated, it gives CASSTGGLDKNIQYF.

Remarks on this clonotype: One junction end disagrees with the germline gene, perhaps due to a read error. The chain couples TRBV7-7 to TRBJ2-1, with TRBD2 as a possible D gene (11 bases). CDR1 is SSHAT and CDR2 is FNYEAQ in the germline V gene (reference sequence). The CDR3 has 23 amino acids. DNA for the CDR3: TGTGCTAGCAGCTTAGCCCCCGGTGGACAGGGGGGGCCGGGACTAGCGGCGTACAATGAGCAGTTCTTC. It specifies CASSLAPGGQGGPGLAAYNEQFF.

This rearrangement joins TRBV20-1 to TRBJ1-2; D is ambiguous. Trimming took off 2 bases at V and 6 bases at J, with 13 bases between the two ends. CDR3 size: 13 residues. Germline CDR1 and CDR2: DFQATT and SNEGSKA (reference sequence). The DNA for the CDR3 is TGCAGTGCTAGACTACATAGGGAGCATGGCTACACCTTC. Translating it yields CSARLHREHGYTF.

The rearrangement uses TRBV5-1 and TRBJ2-3, with 10 bases fitting TRBD2. CDR3 length: 16 residues. Germline values: CDR1 SGHRS, CDR2 YFSETQ. V lost 1 base and J lost 1; bases outside the gene matches: 3. CDR3 nucleotide sequence: TGCGCCAGCAGCTTGTTTAGCGGGGGGCGCACAGATACGCAGTATTTT. Translated, it gives CASSLFSGGRTDTQYF.